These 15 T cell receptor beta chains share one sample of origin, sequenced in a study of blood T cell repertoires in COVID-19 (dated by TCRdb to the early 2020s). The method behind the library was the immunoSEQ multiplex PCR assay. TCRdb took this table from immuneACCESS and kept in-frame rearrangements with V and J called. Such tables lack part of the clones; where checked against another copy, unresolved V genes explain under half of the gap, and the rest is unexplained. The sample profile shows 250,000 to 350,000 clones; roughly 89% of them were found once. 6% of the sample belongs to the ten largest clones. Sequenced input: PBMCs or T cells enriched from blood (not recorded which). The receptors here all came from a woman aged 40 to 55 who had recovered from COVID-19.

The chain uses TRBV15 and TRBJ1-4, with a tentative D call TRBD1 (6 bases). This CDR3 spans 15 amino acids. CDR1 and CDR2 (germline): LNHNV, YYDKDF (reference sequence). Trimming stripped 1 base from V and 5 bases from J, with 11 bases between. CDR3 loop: CATSRGGGLNEKLFF. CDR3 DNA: TGTGCCACCAGCAGAGGAGGGGGTTTAAATGAAAAACTGTTTTTT.

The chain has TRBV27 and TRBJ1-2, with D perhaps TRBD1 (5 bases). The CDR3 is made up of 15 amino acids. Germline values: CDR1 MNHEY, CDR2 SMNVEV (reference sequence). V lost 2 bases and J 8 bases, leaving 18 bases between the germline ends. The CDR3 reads CASSLRFPGQEGYTF. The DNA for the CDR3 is TGTGCCAGCAGTTTAAGATTCCCCGGACAAGAAGGCTACACCTTC.

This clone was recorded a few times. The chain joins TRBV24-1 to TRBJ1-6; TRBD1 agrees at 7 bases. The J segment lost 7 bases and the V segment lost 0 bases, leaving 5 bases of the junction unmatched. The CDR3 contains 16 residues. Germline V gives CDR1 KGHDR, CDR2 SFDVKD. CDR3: CATSDLGTDINSPLHF. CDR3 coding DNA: TGTGCCACCAGTGATTTGGGGACAGATATCAATTCACCCCTCCACTTT.

CDR3 nucleotide sequence: TGTGCCAGCAGTCCCTCCCTACAGACTAACTATGGCTACACCTTC. This encodes CASSPSLQTNYGYTF. The chain employs TRBV14 and TRBJ1-2; no clear D gene. The CDR3 contains 15 residues. CDR1 and CDR2 (germline): SGHDN, FVKESK. V was clipped by 6 bases and J by 0 bases, with 14 bases between them.

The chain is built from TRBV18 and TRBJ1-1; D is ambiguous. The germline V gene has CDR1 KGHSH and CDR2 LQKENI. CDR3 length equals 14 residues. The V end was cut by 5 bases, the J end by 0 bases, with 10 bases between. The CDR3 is CASSEGVMNTEAFF. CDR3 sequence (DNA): TGTGCCAGCTCAGAGGGTGTTATGAACACTGAAGCTTTCTTT.

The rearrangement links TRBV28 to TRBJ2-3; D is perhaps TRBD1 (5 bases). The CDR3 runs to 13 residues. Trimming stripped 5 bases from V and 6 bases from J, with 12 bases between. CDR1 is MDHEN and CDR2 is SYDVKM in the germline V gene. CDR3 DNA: TGTGCCAGCAGTCCTACTAACAGGGATACGCAGTATTTT. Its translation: CASSPTNRDTQYF.

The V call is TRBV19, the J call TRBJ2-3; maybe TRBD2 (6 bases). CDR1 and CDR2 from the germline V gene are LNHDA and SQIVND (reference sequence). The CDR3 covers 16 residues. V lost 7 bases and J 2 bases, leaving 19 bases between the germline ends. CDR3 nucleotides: TGTGCCAGTAAACCTTCAGTAGCGGTTTTCACAGATACGCAGTATTTT. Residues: CASKPSVAVFTDTQYF.

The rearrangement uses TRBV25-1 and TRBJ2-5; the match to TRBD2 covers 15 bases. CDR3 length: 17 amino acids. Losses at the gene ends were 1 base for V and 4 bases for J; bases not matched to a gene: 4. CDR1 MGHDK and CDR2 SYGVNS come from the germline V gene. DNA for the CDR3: TGTGCCAGCAGTGAATTAAGGGGACTAGCGGGAGGAGAGACCCAGTACTTC. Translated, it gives CASSELRGLAGGETQYF. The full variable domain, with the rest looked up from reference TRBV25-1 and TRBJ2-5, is EADIYQTPRYLVIGTGKKITLECSQTMGHDKMYWYQQDPGMELHLIHYSYGVNSTEKGDLSSESTVSRIRTEHFPLTLESARPSHTSQYLCASSELRGLAGGETQYFGPGTRLLVL.

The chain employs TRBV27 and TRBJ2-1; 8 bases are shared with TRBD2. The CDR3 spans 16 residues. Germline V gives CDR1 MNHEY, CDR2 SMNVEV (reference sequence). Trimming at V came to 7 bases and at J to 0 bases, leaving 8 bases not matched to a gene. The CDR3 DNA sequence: TGTGCCAGCAAAACCCCCGGGACTAGCTCCTACAATGAGCAGTTCTTC. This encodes CASKTPGTSSYNEQFF.

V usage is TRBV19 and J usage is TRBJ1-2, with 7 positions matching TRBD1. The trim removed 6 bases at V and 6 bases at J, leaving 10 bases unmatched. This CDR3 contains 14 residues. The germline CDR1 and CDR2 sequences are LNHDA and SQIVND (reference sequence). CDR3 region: CASSLTGVENGYTF. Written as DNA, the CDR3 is TGTGCCAGTAGCCTAACAGGGGTGGAGAATGGCTACACCTTC.

The CDR3 is CASSSEIQPQHF. The CDR3 DNA reads as TGTGCCAGCAGTTCAGAAATTCAGCCCCAGCATTTT. The rearrangement uses TRBV28 and TRBJ1-5, with D hard to call. V was shortened by 4 bases and J by 6 bases, with 7 bases between the two germline ends. CDR1 MDHEN and CDR2 SYDVKM come from the germline V gene. There are 12 residues in the CDR3.

The CDR3 protein is CASSPASTGGYEQFF. The CDR3 bases are TGTGCCAGCAGCCCCGCGTCTACAGGGGGCTATGAGCAGTTCTTC. The rearrangement joins TRBV11-1 to TRBJ2-1; 9 nucleotides match TRBD1. Germline trimming cut 5 bases from V and 8 bases from J; bases unmatched to any gene: 10. This CDR3 has 15 residues. Germline loops: CDR1 SGHAT, CDR2 FQDESV (reference sequence). The full variable domain, with the rest looked up from reference TRBV11-1 and TRBJ2-1, is EAEVAQSPRYKITEKSQAVAFWCDPISGHATLYWYRQILGQGPELLVQFQDESVVDDSQLPKDRFSAERLKGVDSTLKIQPAELGDSAMYLCASSPASTGGYEQFFGPGTRLTVL.

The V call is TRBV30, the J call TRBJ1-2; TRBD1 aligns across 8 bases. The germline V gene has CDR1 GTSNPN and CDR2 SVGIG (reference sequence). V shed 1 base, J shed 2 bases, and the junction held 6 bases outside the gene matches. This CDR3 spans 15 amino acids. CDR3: CAWSEGQGGNYGYTF. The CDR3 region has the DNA TGTGCCTGGAGTGAAGGACAGGGCGGGAACTATGGCTACACCTTC.

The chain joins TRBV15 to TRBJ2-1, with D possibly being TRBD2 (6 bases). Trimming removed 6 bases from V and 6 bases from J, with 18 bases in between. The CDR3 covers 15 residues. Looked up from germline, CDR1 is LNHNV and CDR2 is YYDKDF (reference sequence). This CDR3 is CATRPVGGRSNEQFF. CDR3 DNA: TGTGCCACCAGGCCAGTGGGAGGTCGGAGCAATGAGCAGTTCTTC.

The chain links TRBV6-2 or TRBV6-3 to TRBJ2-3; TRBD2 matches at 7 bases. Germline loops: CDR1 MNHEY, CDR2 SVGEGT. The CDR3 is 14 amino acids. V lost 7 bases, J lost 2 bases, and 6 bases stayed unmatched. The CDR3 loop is CASTPGGNTDTQYF. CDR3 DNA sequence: TGTGCCAGCACCCCCGGGGGGAACACAGATACGCAGTATTTT.